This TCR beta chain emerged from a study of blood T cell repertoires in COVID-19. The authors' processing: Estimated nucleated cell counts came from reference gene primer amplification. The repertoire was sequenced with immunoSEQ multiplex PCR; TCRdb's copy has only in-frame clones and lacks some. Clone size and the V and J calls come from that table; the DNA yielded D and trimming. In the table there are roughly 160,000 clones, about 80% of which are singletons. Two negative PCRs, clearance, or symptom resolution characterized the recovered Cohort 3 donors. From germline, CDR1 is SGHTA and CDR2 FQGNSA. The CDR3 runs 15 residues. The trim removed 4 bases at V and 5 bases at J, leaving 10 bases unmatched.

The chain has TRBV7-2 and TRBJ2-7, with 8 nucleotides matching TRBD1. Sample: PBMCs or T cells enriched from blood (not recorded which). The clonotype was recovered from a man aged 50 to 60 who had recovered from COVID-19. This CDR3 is CASSSHLGQGHEQYF. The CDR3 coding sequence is TGTGCCAGCAGCTCACACTTAGGACAGGGCCACGAGCAGTACTTC.